In this sample, the clone carrying this T cell receptor (beta chain) turned up a few times. This sample stems from a study of beta chain features in type 1 diabetes. The isolated RNA, all of it, was reverse transcribed, so expressed TCRB transcripts were what got sequenced. Using immunoSEQ multiplex PCR, the repertoire was profiled, and TCRdb retains in-frame clones only, with some absent. The sample comprises around 250,000 clones, around 26% of which are singletons, and 3.5% to 4.5% rests with the top ten. V lost 0 bases to trimming and J lost 6 bases, with 12 bases between them. In germline, CDR1 is GTSNPN, CDR2 SVGIG (reference sequence). The CDR3 is made up of 15 amino acids.

V usage is TRBV30 and J usage is TRBJ1-6; D uncertain. The sequenced sample was central memory CD4+ T cells from blood. The source of this sequence is a man aged 25-45 years in good health. The CDR3 sequence: CAWSVNGRINSPLHF. In DNA, the CDR3 is TGTGCCTGGAGTGTAAACGGGAGGATTAATTCACCCCTCCACTTT.